This T cell receptor beta chain is from a study of OX40 agonist ivuxolimab in advanced cancers. Study context: Given to patients was ivuxolimab, an agonistic anti-OX40 (CD134) antibody. Across the patients, intravenous ivuxolimab was delivered every 2 weeks at 0.01 to 10 mg/kg. Dose-escalation patients suffered from hepatocellular carcinoma, melanoma, renal cell or head and neck cancer. Points from the study as a whole: Individuals who were partial responders at 0.1-3.0 mg/kg had clonal expansion that ranked among the lowest.

Produced via immunoSEQ multiplex PCR; TCRdb's table is partial and in-frame only. In the table there are 45,000 to 55,000 clones, nearly 85% of which are singletons. After removal of 2 bases from V and 4 bases from J, the junction contained 4 bases not matched to a gene. This CDR3 is built from 14 residues. CDR1 SGDLS and CDR2 YYNGEE come from the germline V gene. In the case of this clone: Its antigen remains unidentified.

The material was CD4+ or CD8+ T cells sorted from blood, obtained in a trial of the OX40 agonist ivuxolimab. This TCR came from an adult with an advanced solid tumor such as melanoma, head and neck, liver or kidney cancer. The gene calls are TRBV9 and TRBJ1-2; 8 bases map to TRBD1. CDR3 sequence: CASSVDGQGYGYTF. In nucleotides, the CDR3 is TGTGCCAGCAGCGTGGACGGACAGGGCTATGGCTACACCTTC.